This TCR beta chain was observed in a study of shared clonotypes between healthy human individuals. In the study overall: The cohort comprised a couple of women and a few men. Their ages spanned 18 to 49 years. CD4 naive and memory got three plates each, CD8 naive two, CD8 memory one. Study-level findings and limits: Donor scarcity curtailed the genetic and exposure-history diversity represented herein.

Clones were sequenced by immunoSEQ multiplex PCR, and TCRdb holds only the in-frame ones, with some missing. The sample has a few million clones; about 92% are singletons. In the case of this clone: Antigen unknown.

The germline gives CDR1 LNHNV, CDR2 YYDKDF (reference sequence). V was pared by 2 bases and J by 0 bases, with 6 bases of the junction left unmatched. The CDR3 runs to 17 residues. A CD45RA-negative memory subset and a CD45RA+ naive subset were separated from the CD4+ cells. Sequencing input: naive CD4+ T cells sorted from blood. The subset here: CD45RA+ positively selected. The sequence derives from a young man in good health. The chain recombines TRBV15 with TRBJ2-7, with 11 bases identical to TRBD1. CDR3 bases: TGTGCCACCAGCAGAAACATTGGACAGGGGGCCTCCTACGAGCAGTACTTC. Amino acids: CATSRNIGQGASYEQYF.